This T cell receptor (beta chain) was sequenced during a study of T cells in Graves' hyperthyroidism and ophthalmopathy (dated by TCRdb to about 2019). The study in broad terms: A discovery cohort of about a hundred patients, roughly 45 with Graves' ophthalmopathy and about 58 with stable Graves' hyperthyroidism, was used to find distinguishing TCR V-J signatures. Prospective prediction of ophthalmopathy was tested in an independent validation cohort consisting of fewer than 20 hyperthyroidism patients and more than 15 patients who later progressed to ophthalmopathy. The roughly 100 discovery patients were randomly split 7:3 into training and test sets. In roughly six Graves' hyperthyroidism patients, the study also compared T-cell repertoires from thyroid tissue with T-cell repertoires from blood. After blood sampling, hyperthyroidism patients were treated with methimazole at a starting dose of 30 mg daily, and ophthalmopathy patients were treated with high-dose intravenous methylprednisolone. The paper describes TCR Vbeta CDR3 sequencing of 140 or so peripheral blood samples, made up of roughly 40 ophthalmopathy patients, more than 70 hyperthyroidism patients and approximately 17 progressor patients. What the authors observed across the whole study: Ophthalmopathy was separated from stable hyperthyroidism by a 13 V-J signature model, with 87.88% sensitivity and roughly 84% specificity obtained in cross-validation and 80%/75% obtained in testing. Sample size was not statistically predetermined, and blinding of investigators to group allocation was not performed. In validation, progression to ophthalmopathy was predicted by the model with 70.59% sensitivity and roughly 72% specificity, a median of roughly 6 months before onset. Most expanded thyroid clonotypes (frequency above 0.001) were also found in blood, which suggests that blood repertoires may mirror thyroid immune responses.

A patient counted as having stable Graves' hyperthyroidism if no progression to ophthalmopathy occurred over 18 months of follow-up. The hyperthyroidism patients were between 18 and 65 years old and newly diagnosed, with a disease duration of less than 2 months. Exclusion was applied to patients with uncontrolled infections, other autoimmune diseases, pregnancy or lactation. Diagnoses relied on clinical symptoms, serum thyroxine and TRAb, thyroid ultrasound and orbital computed tomography. Trizol reagent was used to extract total RNA, and RNA quality was then checked on an Agilent 2100 Bioanalyzer. In its sample, this clonotype was seen many times. Its antigen remains undetermined. Base qualities are not recorded, but no much larger clone differs from it by a single base. The TCR beta CDR3 regions were amplified from the RNA transcripts. For the first round of RT-PCR on the TCR CDR3, the HTBI primer set was used together with the Qiagen OneStep RT-PCR kit. A second multiplex PCR round built the libraries, followed by size selection and purification. The libraries were sequenced on an Illumina HiSeq2000 using paired-end 100 bp reads. Processing in the source paper ran as follows. SOAPnuke was used to process the raw data, throwing out any read that contained adapters or uncalled bases, had a mean Phred below 15, or lacked an exact constant-primer or identifier match. High-quality paired reads were merged using COPE v1.2.5, and each unique nucleotide sequence was defined as a clonotype. MiTCR v1.1 was used to align the clonotypes against IMGT TRBV, TRBD and TRBJ reference segments. Analysis was restricted to V-J combinations with a frequency above 0.0001, which covered about 99% of repertoires. The TCS score was defined as the ratio of F50 (clonal expansion) to E x V (chaos), calculated using BLOSUM62-based TCRdist between CDR3 peptides within each V-J. Welch's t-statistics and random forest reduced approximately 520 V-J features to 10 to 15, which were used in a naive Bayes classifier (R e1071). The similarity between thyroid and blood repertoires was quantified using the Morisita-Horn index. TCRdb reprocessing: public reads trimmed at Q25 with fastp, clones called with MiXCR, in-frame beta chains kept. Each record represents a unique CDR3 protein, reported with the most common genes and DNA among its rows. In this record, the V and J calls reflect TCRdb's handling and not the investigators' own analysis. The sample profile shows approximately 500,000 distinct CDR3 sequences; around 42% of them were found once. Roughly 8.2% of the sample is in the top ten clones.

In the germline V gene (reference sequence), CDR1 corresponds to DFQATT and CDR2 to SNEGSKA. Inclusive of the bounding cysteine and phenylalanine, the CDR3 is 14 residues long. This entry keeps only the CDR3 DNA: 42 bases, framed from base 1. V is trimmed back by 4 bases and J by 1 base, and the junction contains 6 bases that no gene match accounts for. Sequencing input: peripheral blood or thyroid tissue (not recorded which). This TCR was sampled from a woman aged 18-29 years with Graves' hyperthyroidism. The chain was built from TRBV20-1 and TRBJ1-1, with TRBD1 identical over 7 junction bases. Here is the DNA: TGCAGTGCTACCAAACAGGGGAGGAACACTGAAGCTTTCTTT. Its protein product is CSATKQGRNTEAFF.